These T cell receptor beta chains were read from a single sample in a study of T cell responses to AZD1222 COVID-19 vaccine. Profiled with immunoSEQ multiplex PCR; TCRdb holds only in-frame clones, not every one. The table has about 86,000 clones, around 89% seen once. Sequencing was performed on peripheral blood, taken 28 days after the second AZD1222 dose. These TCRs come from an adult who received the AZD1222 COVID-19 vaccine. The CDR3 runs from the conserved cysteine through the conserved F or W. The D gene is left open where the match is weak. A row's size may be missing; if present it is once, few, many or a size class.

>TRBJ1-5|TRBV28|.|once
TGTGCCAGCAGTGGCGAGATAAATAGCAATCAGCCCCAGCATTTT
CASSGEINSNQPQHF
>TRBJ1-3|TRBV2|TRBD1|.
TGTGCCAGCAGTGTTGGACAGGGGACAGGAAACACCATATATTTT
CASSVGQGTGNTIYF
>TRBJ1-2|TRBV24-1|TRBD1|.
TGTGCCACCAGTGAACGCCCGGACAGGGATTCAGCGAGCTACACCTTC
CATSERPDRDSASYTF
>TRBJ1-4|TRBV4-1|TRBD1|few
TGCGCCAGCAGCCAAGACGGGACAGGTCTATGGGAAAAACTGTTTTTT
CASSQDGTGLWEKLFF
>TRBJ2-2|TRBV4-1|.|.
TGCGCCAGCAGCTTCAGGGGTGCCACCGGGGAGCTGTTTTTT
CASSFRGATGELFF
>TRBJ2-1|TRBV5-1|.|.
TGCGCCAGCAGGGAATCGTGGAATGAGCAGTTCTTC
CASRESWNEQFF
>TRBJ2-7|TRBV7-3|TRBD2|.
TGTGCCAGCAGCTTACAAGGGGCAGCGGGGGAGCAGTACTTC
CASSLQGAAGEQYF
>TRBJ1-2|TRBV19|TRBD1|.
TGTGCCAGTAGCCGACAGGGGTACTATGGCTACACCTTC
CASSRQGYYGYTF
>TRBJ1-1|TRBV10-1|.|.
TGCGCCAGCAGTGAGTCGGGGGGGCCTTACACTGAAGCTTTCTTT
CASSESGGPYTEAFF
>TRBJ1-5|TRBV7-9|.|.
TGTGCCAGCAGCTTAGGAGGGACACAGCCCCAGCATTTT
CASSLGGTQPQHF
>TRBJ2-7|TRBV5-6|TRBD1|.
TGTGCCAGCAGCCGCGGTACAGGGGGCGCCGACGAGCAGTACTTC
CASSRGTGGADEQYF
>TRBJ2-1|TRBV19|TRBD1|.
TGTGCCAGTACCGGGGGACAGGGTACCTACAATGAGCAGTTCTTC
CASTGGQGTYNEQFF
>TRBJ1-1|TRBV11-3|.|.
TGTGCCAGCAGCTTCCACCCCCCCCAAGACACTGAAGCTTTCTTT
CASSFHPPQDTEAFF
>TRBJ2-1|TRBV5-1|TRBD1|.
TGCGCCAGCAGTTTTACAGGGGGCAATAGGAATGAGCAGTTCTTC
CASSFTGGNRNEQFF
>TRBJ2-1|TRBV11-2|.|.
TGTGCCAGCAGCTTAACCAATGAGCAGTTCTTC
CASSLTNEQFF
>TRBJ1-1|TRBV30|.|.
TGTGCCTGGATGGGTAGCTGGGCGTGGGGCACTGAAGCTTTCTTT
CAWMGSWAWGTEAFF
>TRBJ2-1|TRBV19|TRBD2|.
TGTGCCAGTAGTATGGCCTTCGTAGCGGGAGGAAATGAGCAGTTCTTC
CASSMAFVAGGNEQFF
>TRBJ1-1|TRBV5-1|.|.
TGCGCCAGCAGCTTGGCACAGGGAAACACTGAAGCTTTCTTT
CASSLAQGNTEAFF
>TRBJ1-2|TRBV28|.|once
TGTGCCAGCAGTCTTAACTATGGCTACACCTTC
CASSLNYGYTF
>TRBJ1-5|TRBV11-2|.|.
TGTGCCAGCAGCTTAGTAGCAGGAGAAAATCAGCCCCAGCATTTT
CASSLVAGENQPQHF
>TRBJ2-3|TRBV5-4|.|.
TGTGCCAGCAGCGGGGGCCTGACGGAAACAGATACGCAGTATTTT
CASSGGLTETDTQYF
>TRBJ2-7|TRBV19|.|.
TGTGCCAGTAGTATGGCGGGGGCGCATATTGGTTTCTACGAGCAGTACTTC
CASSMAGAHIGFYEQYF
>TRBJ2-3|TRBV18|.|.
TGTGCCAGCTCACGAACCAGGGGGGCTACGCAGTATTTT
CASSRTRGATQYF
>TRBJ1-2|TRBV7-9|TRBD1|.
TGTGCCAGCGGATTACAGGGGGACTTTGGCTACACCTTC
CASGLQGDFGYTF
>TRBJ1-2|TRBV30|.|.
TGTGCCTGGAGTGTACGTAACTATGGCTACACCTTC
CAWSVRNYGYTF
>TRBJ1-5|TRBV4-1|.|.
TGCGCCAGCAGCCGTCAAGTAGATCAGCCCCAGCATTTT
CASSRQVDQPQHF
>TRBJ1-4|TRBV3-1/TRBV3-2|.|.
TGTGCCAGCAGCCAAGATCTTAGGGGAGCTAATGAAAAACTGTTTTTT
CASSQDLRGANEKLFF
>TRBJ2-7|TRBV19|.|few
TGTGCCAGTAGTACCCTGGCCCCATCGGAGGCCCCCTACGAGCAGTACTTC
CASSTLAPSEAPYEQYF
>TRBJ1-5|TRBV6-2/TRBV6-3|.|.
TGTGCCAGCAGTTACGAGGAGACCAACAGTCAGCCCCAGCATTTT
CASSYEETNSQPQHF
>TRBJ2-5|TRBV18|.|.
TGTGCCAGCTCACCAGGGCAGGACTGGACCCAGTACTTC
CASSPGQDWTQYF
>TRBJ2-2|TRBV2|.|.
TGTGCCAGCAGACTAGACCTCACCGGGGAGCTGTTTTTT
CASRLDLTGELFF
>TRBJ2-7|TRBV3-1/TRBV3-2|.|.
TGTGCCAGCAGCCCCGGGACTGGCTCCTACGAGCAGTACTTC
CASSPGTGSYEQYF
>TRBJ2-7|TRBV5-1|.|once
TGCGCCAGCAGCCGAGACGCGAGCTCCTACGAGCAGTACTTC
CASSRDASSYEQYF
>TRBJ1-5|TRBV2|.|.
TGTGCCAGCAGGGCCGGGAATCCCCAGCATTTT
CASRAGNPQHF
>TRBJ1-1|TRBV12-3/TRBV12-4|TRBD1|.
TGTGCCAGCGGGGCCAGGGGGCCTGAAGCTTTCTTT
CASGARGPEAFF
>TRBJ1-4|TRBV6-7|.|.
TGTGCCAGCCCCGGCGGGGTAGTGGAAACTAATGAAAAACTGTTTTTT
CASPGGVVETNEKLFF
>TRBJ2-3|TRBV7-2|TRBD2|.
TGTGCCAGCAGCTCGACTTCACTAGCGGACACAGATACGCAGTATTTT
CASSSTSLADTDTQYF
>TRBJ1-1|TRBV30|.|.
TGTGCCTGGCCTCCCGGGCTTCAAGCTTTCTTT
CAWPPGLQAFF
>TRBJ1-5|TRBV19|.|.
TGTGCCAGTACCGGGGGCCCACAGCCCCAGCATTTT
CASTGGPQPQHF
>TRBJ1-1|TRBV11-3|TRBD1|.
TGTGCCAGCAGCCCCCCAGGGGGCCCTGAAGCTTTCTTT
CASSPPGGPEAFF
>TRBJ2-1|TRBV19|.|.
TGTGCCAGTAGTATAGTAGGGGCTAGCAACCACAATGAGCAGTTCTTC
CASSIVGASNHNEQFF
>TRBJ2-3|TRBV6-6|.|.
TGTGCCAGCAGTCGAACCGGGTTACAAAGGACCGATACGCAGTATTTT
CASSRTGLQRTDTQYF
>TRBJ1-3|TRBV19|TRBD1|few
TGTGCCAGCCGGGGACAGGGCTCTGGAAACACCATATATTTT
CASRGQGSGNTIYF
>TRBJ1-4|TRBV13|.|.
TGTGCCAGCAGCTTAGGCGACAGATCTAATGAAAAACTGTTTTTT
CASSLGDRSNEKLFF
>TRBJ1-1|TRBV9|.|.
TGTGCCAGCAGCGTAGACAGCAGTAGCCTGGAAGCTTTCTTT
CASSVDSSSLEAFF
>TRBJ2-1|TRBV28|TRBD2|.
TGTGCCAGCAGTTCCCTAGCGGGAGGGATCGATGAGCAGTTCTTC
CASSSLAGGIDEQFF
>TRBJ1-5|TRBV7-2|.|.
TGTGCCAGCAGCTTAGACCTACAGGGCGTACAGCCCCAGCATTTT
CASSLDLQGVQPQHF
>TRBJ1-2|TRBV10-2|.|.
TGCGCCAGCAGTGAGGTCCCTACGGGATATGGCTACACCTTC
CASSEVPTGYGYTF
>TRBJ2-1|TRBV27|.|.
TGTGCCAGCAGTTTGCAACAGACATTGGGTGAGCAGTTCTTC
CASSLQQTLGEQFF
>TRBJ1-5|TRBV5-6|.|.
TGTGCCAGCAGCTTGTCGGACCAATCGCCCCAGCATTTT
CASSLSDQSPQHF
>TRBJ2-2|TRBV7-3|TRBD1|.
TGTGCCAGCAGCCCTGGGACAGGGGGCGACACCGGGGAGCTGTTTTTT
CASSPGTGGDTGELFF